Listed below are T cell receptor beta chains from one sample, sequenced in a study of T cell changes during pregnancy in multiple sclerosis. TCRdb's table, derived via immunoSEQ multiplex PCR, lists solely in-frame clones and lacks some. The sample lists 50,000 to 65,000 clones, approximately 93% occurring once. The sample here was CD8+ T cells from peripheral blood mononuclear cells, taken in the second trimester of pregnancy. Receptor source: a female donor with multiple sclerosis, enrolled in a pregnancy study. Each CDR3 is given with its conserved first and last residue. The order of the fields is V gene, J gene, CDR3 protein.

>TRBV19|TRBJ1-5
CASNEGAWGDQPQHF
>TRBV5-1|TRBJ1-2
CASSTQSAYGYTF
>TRBV28|TRBJ1-1
CASTLYWGPEAFF
>TRBV7-9|TRBJ2-3
CASSFPSGRADTQYF
>TRBV9|TRBJ2-6
CASRKTQGSGANVLTF
>TRBV21-1|TRBJ2-1
CASSTTRGSSYNEQFF
>TRBV9|TRBJ1-1
CASSVVPRGGDTEAFF
>TRBV5-6|TRBJ2-1
CASSPETHFTNEQFF
>TRBV19|TRBJ2-4
CASSISGTGGNIQYF
>TRBV13|TRBJ2-1
CASSFTSPMGSEQFF
>TRBV5-1|TRBJ1-3
CASSLEGPLSGNTIYF
>TRBV9|TRBJ2-5
CASSSGLAGGPGETQYF
>TRBV11-2|TRBJ1-1
CASSQQNSNTEAFF
>TRBV5-1|TRBJ2-1
CASSPGTSGNYNEQFF
>TRBV29-1|TRBJ1-2
CSVPPVGAHPNYGYTF
>TRBV30|TRBJ1-1
CAWSTTGSTEAFF
>TRBV7-6|TRBJ2-5
CASSLRGLAGGGETQYF
>TRBV19|TRBJ1-1
CASGIGQGHTEAFF
>TRBV4-1|TRBJ1-1
CATGLGAGSEAFF
>TRBV5-5|TRBJ1-3
CASSLGLGQDGNTIYF
>TRBV16|TRBJ1-1
CASSHRVGEAFF
>TRBV4-1|TRBJ2-1
CASSQGPVTSGSYNEQFF
>TRBV30|TRBJ2-1
CAQQGGVSYNEQFF
>TRBV19|TRBJ1-1
CASSLWDRGTEAFF
>TRBV13|TRBJ2-6
CASSPRGEFAGANVLTF
>TRBV19|TRBJ2-7
CASSPIGAGGHEQYF